This T cell receptor (beta chain) was sequenced in a study of Tregs in tolerant kidney transplant recipients. Across the study: Mixed chimerism was transient after nonmyeloablative marrow transplants from related graft donors. Sorting after B cell culture yielded CD25+CD127- and 4-1BB+CD40L- CD4+ cells.

In germline, CDR1 is SGHVT, CDR2 SQSDAQ. This CDR3 is built from 13 residues. The germline V and J ends were trimmed by 5 bases and 3 bases, with 11 bases remaining between them. Here immunoSEQ multiplex PCR was the method, and the copy in TCRdb shows in-frame clones only, minus some. The sample yields about 400 clones, approximately 40% seen once. There are a few counts of this clone. Its matching antigen is unknown. The sequencing input was Tregs from blood cultured with allogeneic cells. This TCR was sampled from a human patient who received a combined kidney and bone marrow transplant. These T cells may partly come from the graft donor. J is TRBJ2-7 and V is TRBV7-4, with D hard to call. Here the CDR3 reads CASSPDQNYEQYF. The DNA of the CDR3 is TGTGCCAGCAGCCCGGACCAAAACTACGAGCAGTACTTC.